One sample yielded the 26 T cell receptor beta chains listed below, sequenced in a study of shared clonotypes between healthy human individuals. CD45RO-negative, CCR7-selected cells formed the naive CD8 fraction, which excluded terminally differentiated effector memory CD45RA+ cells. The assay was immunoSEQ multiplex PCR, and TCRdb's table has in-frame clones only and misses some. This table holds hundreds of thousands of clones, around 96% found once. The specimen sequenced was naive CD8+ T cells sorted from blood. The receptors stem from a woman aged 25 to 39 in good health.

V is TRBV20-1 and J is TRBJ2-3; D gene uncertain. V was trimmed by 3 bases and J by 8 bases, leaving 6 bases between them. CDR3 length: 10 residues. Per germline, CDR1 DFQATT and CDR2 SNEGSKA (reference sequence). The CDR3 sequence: CSASQPTQYF. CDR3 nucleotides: TGCAGTGCTAGCCAGCCTACGCAGTATTTT.

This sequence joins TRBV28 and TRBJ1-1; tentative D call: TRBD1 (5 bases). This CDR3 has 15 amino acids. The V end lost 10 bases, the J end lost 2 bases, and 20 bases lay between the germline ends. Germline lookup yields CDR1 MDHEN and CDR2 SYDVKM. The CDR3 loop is CAIIPLDTANTEAFF. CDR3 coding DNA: TGTGCCATCATTCCTTTGGACACCGCAAACACTGAAGCTTTCTTT. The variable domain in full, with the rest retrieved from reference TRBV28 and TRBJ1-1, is DVKVTQSSRYLVKRTGEKVFLECVQDMDHENMFWYRQDPGLGLRLIYFSYDVKMKEKGDIPEGYSVSREKKERFSLILESASTNQTSMYLCAIIPLDTANTEAFFGQGTRLTVV.

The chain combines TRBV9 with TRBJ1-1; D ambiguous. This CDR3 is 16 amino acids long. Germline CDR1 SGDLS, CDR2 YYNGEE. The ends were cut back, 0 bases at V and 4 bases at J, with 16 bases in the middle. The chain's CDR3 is CASSVASAGGLTEAFF. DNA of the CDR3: TGTGCCAGCAGCGTAGCATCGGCGGGCGGTCTCACTGAAGCTTTCTTT. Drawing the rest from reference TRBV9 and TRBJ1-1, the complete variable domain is DSGVTQTPKHLITATGQRVTLRCSPRSGDLSVYWYQQSLDQGLQFLIQYYNGEERAKGNILERFSAQQFPDLHSELNLSSLELGDSALYFCASSVASAGGLTEAFFGQGTRLTVV.

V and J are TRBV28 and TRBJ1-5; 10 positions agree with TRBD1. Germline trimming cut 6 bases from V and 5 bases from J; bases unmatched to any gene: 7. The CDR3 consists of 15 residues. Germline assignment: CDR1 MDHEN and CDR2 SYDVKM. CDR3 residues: CASSPGQGSDQPQHF. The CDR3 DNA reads TGTGCCAGCAGCCCGGGACAGGGGTCGGATCAGCCCCAGCATTTT. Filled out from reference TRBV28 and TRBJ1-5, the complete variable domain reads DVKVTQSSRYLVKRTGEKVFLECVQDMDHENMFWYRQDPGLGLRLIYFSYDVKMKEKGDIPEGYSVSREKKERFSLILESASTNQTSMYLCASSPGQGSDQPQHFGDGTRLSIL.

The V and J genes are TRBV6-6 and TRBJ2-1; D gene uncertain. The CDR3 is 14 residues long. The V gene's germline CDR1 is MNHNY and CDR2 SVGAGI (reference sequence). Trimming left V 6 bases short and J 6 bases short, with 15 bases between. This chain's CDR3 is CASSSTRVLNEQFF. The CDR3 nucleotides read TGTGCCAGCAGCTCCACGCGAGTCCTCAATGAGCAGTTCTTC.

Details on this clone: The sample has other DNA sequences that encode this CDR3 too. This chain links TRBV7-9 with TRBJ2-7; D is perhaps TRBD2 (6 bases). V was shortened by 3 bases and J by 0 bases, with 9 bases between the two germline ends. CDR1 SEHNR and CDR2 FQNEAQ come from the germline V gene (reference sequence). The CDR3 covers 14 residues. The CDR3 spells CASSLGSGSYEQYF. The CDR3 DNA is TGTGCCAGCAGCTTGGGTAGCGGCTCCTACGAGCAGTACTTC.

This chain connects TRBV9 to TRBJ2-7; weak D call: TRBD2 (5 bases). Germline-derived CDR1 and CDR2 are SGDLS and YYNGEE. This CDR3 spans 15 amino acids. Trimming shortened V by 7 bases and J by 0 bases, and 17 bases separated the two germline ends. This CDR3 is CASGSGQESSYEQYF. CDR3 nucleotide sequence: TGTGCCAGCGGGAGTGGTCAAGAAAGCTCCTACGAGCAGTACTTC.

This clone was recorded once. The CDR3 sequence is CASSSGTEDYEQYF. The CDR3 coding sequence is TGTGCCAGCAGCTCGGGGACAGAAGATTACGAGCAGTACTTC. The chain couples TRBV5-4 to TRBJ2-7; 7 bases agree with TRBD1. The CDR3 runs 14 residues. Germline CDR1 and CDR2: SGHNT and YYREEE (reference sequence). V dropped 3 bases and J dropped 4; count of bases not matched to a gene: 7. The full variable domain, its missing parts supplied by reference TRBV5-4 and TRBJ2-7, is ETGVTQSPTHLIKTRGQQVTLRCSSQSGHNTVSWYQQALGQGPQFIFQYYREEENGRGNFPPRFSGLQFPNYSSELNVNALELDDSALYLCASSSGTEDYEQYFGPGTRLTVT.

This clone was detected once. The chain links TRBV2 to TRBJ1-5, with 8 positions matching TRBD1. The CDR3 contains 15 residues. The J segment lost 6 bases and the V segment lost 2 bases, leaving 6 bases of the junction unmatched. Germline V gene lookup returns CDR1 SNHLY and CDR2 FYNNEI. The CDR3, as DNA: TGTGCCAGCAGTGAATTCGGACAGGGAAGTCAGCCCCAGCATTTT. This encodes CASSEFGQGSQPQHF.

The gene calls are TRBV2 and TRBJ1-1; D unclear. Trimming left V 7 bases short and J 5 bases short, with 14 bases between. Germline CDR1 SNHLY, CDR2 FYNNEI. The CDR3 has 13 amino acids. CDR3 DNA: TGTGCCAGCAAAACGAACGGGCGGACTGAAGCTTTCTTT. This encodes CASKTNGRTEAFF.

The CDR3 DNA is TGTGCCAGCAGCCCATCCCAATCAGGGGGCACTGAAGCTTTCTTT. This translates into CASSPSQSGGTEAFF. The chain joins TRBV11-2 to TRBJ1-1; 7 nucleotides line up with TRBD1. The germline V gene has CDR1 SGHAT and CDR2 FQNNGV. This CDR3 has 15 amino acids. V was clipped by 5 bases and J by 4 bases; unmatched bases: 10.

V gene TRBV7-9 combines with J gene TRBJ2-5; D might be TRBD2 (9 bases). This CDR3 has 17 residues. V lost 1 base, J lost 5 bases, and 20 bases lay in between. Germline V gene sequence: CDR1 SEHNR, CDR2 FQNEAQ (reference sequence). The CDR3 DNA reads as TGTGCCAGCAGCTTAGGTGCGGGAGGGACAGGTGATGAGACCCAGTACTTC. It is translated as CASSLGAGGTGDETQYF.

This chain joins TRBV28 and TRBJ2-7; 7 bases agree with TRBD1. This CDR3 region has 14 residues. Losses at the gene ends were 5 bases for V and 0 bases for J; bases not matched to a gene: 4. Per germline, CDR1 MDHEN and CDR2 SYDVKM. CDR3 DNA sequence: TGTGCCAGCAGTGCGACAGGGAGCTCCTACGAGCAGTACTTC. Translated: CASSATGSSYEQYF.

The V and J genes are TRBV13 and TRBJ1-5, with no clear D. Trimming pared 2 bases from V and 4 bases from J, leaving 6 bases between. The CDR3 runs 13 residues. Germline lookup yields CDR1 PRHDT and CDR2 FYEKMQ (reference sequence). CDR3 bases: TGTGCCAGCAGCTTACGCCAGAATCAGCCCCAGCATTTT. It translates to CASSLRQNQPQHF.

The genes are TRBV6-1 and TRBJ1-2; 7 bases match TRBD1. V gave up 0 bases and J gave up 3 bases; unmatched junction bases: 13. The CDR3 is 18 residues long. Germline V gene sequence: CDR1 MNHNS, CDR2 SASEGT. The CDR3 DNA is TGTGCCAGCAGTGAAGCGGCCCGACAGGGAGGCAAGGACTATGGCTACACCTTC. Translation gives CASSEAARQGGKDYGYTF.

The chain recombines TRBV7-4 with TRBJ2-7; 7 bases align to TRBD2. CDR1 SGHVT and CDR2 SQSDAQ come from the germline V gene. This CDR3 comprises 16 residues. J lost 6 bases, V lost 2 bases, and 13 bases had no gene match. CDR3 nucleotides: TGTGCCAGCAGCTTACTTGCGGGAGTAGGGGTGGGCGAGCAGTACTTC. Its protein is CASSLLAGVGVGEQYF.

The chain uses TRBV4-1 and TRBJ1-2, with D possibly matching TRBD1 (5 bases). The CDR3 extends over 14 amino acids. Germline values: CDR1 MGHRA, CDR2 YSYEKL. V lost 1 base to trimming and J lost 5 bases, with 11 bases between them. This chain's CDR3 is CASSQGDGIYGYTF. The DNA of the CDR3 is TGCGCCAGCAGCCAAGGGGACGGAATATATGGCTACACCTTC.

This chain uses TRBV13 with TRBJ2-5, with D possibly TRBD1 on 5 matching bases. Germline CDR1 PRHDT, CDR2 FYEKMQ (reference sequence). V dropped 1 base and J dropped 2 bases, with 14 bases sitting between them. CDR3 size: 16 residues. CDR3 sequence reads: CASSLASTRQQETQYF. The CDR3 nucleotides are TGTGCCAGCAGCTTAGCCTCTACCCGACAGCAAGAGACCCAGTACTTC.

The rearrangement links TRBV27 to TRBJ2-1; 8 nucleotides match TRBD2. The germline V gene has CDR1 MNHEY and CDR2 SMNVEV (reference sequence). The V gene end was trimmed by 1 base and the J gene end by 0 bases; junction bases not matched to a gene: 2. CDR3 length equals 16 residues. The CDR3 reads CASSLLAGPSYNEQFF. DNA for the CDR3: TGTGCCAGCAGTTTATTAGCGGGACCCTCCTACAATGAGCAGTTCTTC.

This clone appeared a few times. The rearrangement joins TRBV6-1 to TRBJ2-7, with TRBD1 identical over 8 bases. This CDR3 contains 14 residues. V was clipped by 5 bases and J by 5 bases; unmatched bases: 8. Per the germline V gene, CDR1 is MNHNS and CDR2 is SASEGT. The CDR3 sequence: CASSNGQGINEQYF. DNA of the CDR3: TGTGCCAGCAGTAACGGACAGGGAATCAACGAGCAGTACTTC.

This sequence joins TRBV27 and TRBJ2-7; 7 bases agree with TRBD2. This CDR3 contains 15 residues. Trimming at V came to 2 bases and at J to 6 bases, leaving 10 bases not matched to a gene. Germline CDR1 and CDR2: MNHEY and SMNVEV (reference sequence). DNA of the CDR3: TGTGCCAGCAGTTTAATAGGACTAGATTTCGGCGAGCAGTACTTC. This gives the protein CASSLIGLDFGEQYF.

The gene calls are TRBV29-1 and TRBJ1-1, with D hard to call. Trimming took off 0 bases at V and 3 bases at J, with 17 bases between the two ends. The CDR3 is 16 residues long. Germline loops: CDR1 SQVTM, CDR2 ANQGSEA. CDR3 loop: CSVEDLGLGWDTEAFF. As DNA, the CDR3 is TGCAGCGTTGAAGATCTTGGTCTCGGCTGGGACACTGAAGCTTTCTTT.

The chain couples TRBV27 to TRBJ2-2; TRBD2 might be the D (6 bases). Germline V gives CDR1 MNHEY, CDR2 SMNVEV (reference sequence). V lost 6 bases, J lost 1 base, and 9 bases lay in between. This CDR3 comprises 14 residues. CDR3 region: CASRPGLNTGELFF. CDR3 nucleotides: TGTGCCAGCAGACCGGGACTGAACACCGGGGAGCTGTTTTTT.

The chain's CDR3 is CASSLATSFANEQFF. The CDR3 DNA reads TGTGCCAGCAGCTTAGCGACTAGTTTCGCCAATGAGCAGTTCTTC. The chain combines TRBV7-8 with TRBJ2-1; a possible D gene is TRBD2 (6 bases). The V gene lost 0 bases and the J gene lost 6 bases, with 12 bases spanning the gap. CDR1 is SGHVS and CDR2 is FQNEAQ in the germline V gene. This CDR3 region has 15 residues.

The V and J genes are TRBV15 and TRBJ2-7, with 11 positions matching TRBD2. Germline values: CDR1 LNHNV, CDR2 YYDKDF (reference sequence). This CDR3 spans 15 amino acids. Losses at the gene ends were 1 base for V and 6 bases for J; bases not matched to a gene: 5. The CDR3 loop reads CATSRVAGGRSEQYF. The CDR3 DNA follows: TGTGCCACCAGCAGAGTAGCGGGAGGGCGGTCCGAGCAGTACTTC.

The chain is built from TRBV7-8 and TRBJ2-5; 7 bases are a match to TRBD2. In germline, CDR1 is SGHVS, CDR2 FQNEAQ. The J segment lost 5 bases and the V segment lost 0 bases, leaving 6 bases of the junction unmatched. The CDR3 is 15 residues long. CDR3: CASSLAGGPGETQYF. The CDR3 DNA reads TGTGCCAGCAGCTTAGCGGGAGGGCCCGGGGAGACCCAGTACTTC.